This TCR beta chain was captured in a study of cytomegalovirus exposure and HLA in healthy donors (TCRdb year 2017). A note on the overall study: The 550 to 750 repertoires of the first cohort and the roughly 110 validation repertoires were produced on the same platform, according to a later analysis. The study combined high-throughput TCR immunosequencing, statistical association of individual TCRs with disease status, and machine learning to predict cytomegalovirus infection status. The study was designed to test whether signatures of past pathogen exposure could be identified by cataloging public T cell receptors. In addition to the first cohort of roughly 700 subjects, a separate validation cohort of some 120 different subjects was used.

Libraries were constructed by the immunoSEQ multiplex PCR assay. Concerning the study's data processing: A statistical classification framework was built for diagnosing cytomegalovirus status from the catalog of TCR beta chain sequences. TCRdb took over this immuneACCESS table, retaining in-frame rearrangements with V and J assigned. Such tables are incomplete; in checked studies, under half of the missing clones stem from an unresolved V gene, and the remainder is unexplained. V and J calls and clone size are given by that table; D and trimming were obtained from the DNA. The sample includes 70,000 to 75,000 clones, with approximately 94% observed a single time. Roughly 3% of the sample comes from the top ten. Turning to this clone: The antigen it binds to is not known. The sample holds no much larger clone one base away, and base qualities are not on file.

The full study reports these points: The classifier was reported to diagnose cytomegalovirus status with high specificity and sensitivity in both the original and validation cohorts. In vitro tests confirmed that a few of the cytomegalovirus-associated TCR beta chains recognize cytomegalovirus antigens. Of the cluster scores, about 94% were above 0 in a later analysis, which found that TCRs clustered in the first cohort also tended to co-occur in the 120 validation repertoires. The authors suggested that the approach could potentially be extended to other disease states and immunological phenotypes. A later analysis lacked HLA typing for the validation cohort, so it scored co-occurrence in that cohort across all 110 or so repertoires. The study listed over 150 TCR beta chains as associated with cytomegalovirus. Across donors, most TCR sequences were observed very rarely, whereas some public TCRs were present in many individuals.

Unmatched junction bases come to 8, with V trimmed by 5 bases and J by 4 bases. CDR1 is given as KGHSH and CDR2 as LQKENI, both from the germline V gene. The CDR3 contains 16 residues, cysteine and phenylalanine counted. Just the 48-base CDR3 DNA is kept, in frame starting at base 1. Separate from the approximately 670-subject first cohort, the validation cohort of roughly 120 subjects was the group to which the donors belonged. This TCR was sampled from a woman aged 18-29 years in good health and CMV-seropositive. The receptor chain draws on TRBV18 and TRBJ2-1; 10 central nucleotides agree with TRBD2. The specimen sequenced was PBMCs. This receptor has the CDR3 CASSGLSGGAYNEQFF. The DNA sequence is given as TGTGCCAGCTCAGGACTAAGCGGGGGGGCTTACAATGAGCAGTTCTTC.